Listed below are T cell receptor beta chains from one sample, sequenced in a study of CD8 T cells in ankylosing spondylitis. TCRdb processed the 5' RACE reads anew with MiXCR; each CDR3 protein has one entry. The sample has about 800,000 distinct CDR3 sequences; 12% are singletons. Material for sequencing was blood, either unsorted or a sorted T cell fraction (not recorded which). The origin of the receptors is a male donor with ankylosing spondylitis. Both conserved end residues are part of each CDR3. The D gene is left open where the match is weak. A row's size may be missing; if present it is once, few, many or a size class.

TRBV29-1	-	TRBJ1-2	many	TGCAGCGTAGGAGAGGCCTATGGCTACACCTTC	CSVGEAYGYTF
TRBV5-1	-	TRBJ2-3	-	TGCGCCAGCGGTATCGGACAGAGCACAGATACGCAGTATTTT	CASGIGQSTDTQYF
TRBV7-2	TRBD2	TRBJ2-5	few	TGTGCCAGCAGCCCCGCTGGCGGGAGGGCAGAGACCCAGTACTTC	CASSPAGGRAETQYF
TRBV29-1	-	TRBJ2-4	many	TGCAGCGTTGTGGCGGTAGCCAAAAACATTCAGTACTTC	CSVVAVAKNIQYF
TRBV5-1	-	TRBJ2-7	few	TGCGCCAGCAGCCCGACAATGTACGAGCAGTACTTC	CASSPTMYEQYF
TRBV5-1	-	TRBJ1-1	few	TGCGCCAGCAGCTTGCTGGGTCGGATCCAGGGTGGAGCTTTCTTT	CASSLLGRIQGGAFF
TRBV2	-	TRBJ2-3	-	TGTGCCAGCAGTGTGGCATCTCTCCTTGAACGGGGGACGCAGTATTTT	CASSVASLLERGTQYF
TRBV28	-	TRBJ2-7	-	TGTGCCAGCAGTCCCCCCCAGGACAGACCCTACGAGCAGTACTTC	CASSPPQDRPYEQYF
TRBV15	TRBD1	TRBJ2-1	many	TGTGCCACCAGGGGTTGGGACAGCGGACGACTCTCGACGAATGAGCAGTTCTTC	CATRGWDSGRLSTNEQFF
TRBV20-1	-	TRBJ1-2	few	TGCAGTGCAAGGGGCAGGGAAGTTGGCTATGGCTACACCTTC	CSARGREVGYGYTF
TRBV12-3/TRBV12-4	-	TRBJ2-1	-	TGTGCCAGCAGTTTAACCGCCGGGACCTACAATGAGCAGTTCTTC	CASSLTAGTYNEQFF
TRBV9	TRBD2	TRBJ2-1	-	TGTGCCAGCAGCGTAGGTAGCGGGGGGGCTTCGGTAAAGCAGTTCTTC	CASSVGSGGASVKQFF
TRBV10-1	TRBD1	TRBJ2-2	-	TGCGCCAGCAGTGAACAGGGGAAGGCGAAGCTGTCTTTT	CASSEQGKAKLSF
TRBV29-1	TRBD1	TRBJ1-1	many	TGCAGCGTCCTGACAGGGGAGAACACTGAAGCTTTCTTT	CSVLTGENTEAFF
TRBV5-1	-	TRBJ2-5	few	TGCGCCAGCAGCTGGGAGTTGCAAGAGACCCAGTACTTC	CASSWELQETQYF
TRBV20-1	TRBD1	TRBJ1-3	-	TGCAGTGCCAAGCAGGGGGAAAACACCATATATTTT	CSAKQGENTIYF
TRBV7-2	-	TRBJ2-5	few	TGTGCCAGCAGCTTCGACTGGGGGGCAGAGACCCAGTACTTC	CASSFDWGAETQYF
TRBV6-4	TRBD1	TRBJ2-3	few	TGTGCCAGCACAGGGGGGACAGGGACAGATACGCAGTATTTT	CASTGGTGTDTQYF
TRBV20-1	TRBD2	TRBJ2-5	few	TGCAGTGCTAGGTTAGCGGGAATCCAAGAGACCCAGTACTTC	CSARLAGIQETQYF
TRBV11-2	TRBD1	TRBJ2-7	-	TGTGCCAGCAGCCCGAGACTAGTTGTAAATTTGGGGACAGGGGGCTACGAGCAGTACTTC	CASSPRLVVNLGTGGYEQYF
TRBV20-1	TRBD2	TRBJ2-3	-	TGCAGTGCCGTCGGGACTACGGACGCGGGAGGCACAGATACGCAGTATTTT	CSAVGTTDAGGTDTQYF
TRBV4-3	-	TRBJ1-1	-	TGCGCCAGCAGCCAAGATAATCAGAGGGTGGGTACTGAAGCTTTCTTT	CASSQDNQRVGTEAFF
TRBV20-1	-	TRBJ2-3	many	TGCAGTAAATATGGGGTCACAGATACGCAGTATTTT	CSKYGVTDTQYF
TRBV5-1	TRBD2	TRBJ2-1	-	TGCGCCAGCAGCCCTGGACTAGCGAGATGGAATGAGCAGTTCTTC	CASSPGLARWNEQFF
TRBV18	TRBD1	TRBJ2-1	-	TGTGCCAGCTCACCTCAAGGCGACAGGGAGTGGGATGAGCAGTTCTTC	CASSPQGDREWDEQFF
TRBV6-1	TRBD2	TRBJ2-1	-	TGTGCCAGCAGAACCCGAGGGACTAGCGGGAGGTTATACAATGAGCAGTTCTTC	CASRTRGTSGRLYNEQFF
TRBV10-1	-	TRBJ2-1	-	TGCGCCAGCAGTCAAGACCCGGGGGCTGAGCAGTTCTTC	CASSQDPGAEQFF
TRBV5-1	-	TRBJ2-3	-	TGCGCCAGCAGCTTGTCGCCAGGGTTGGTAACAGATACGCAGTATTTT	CASSLSPGLVTDTQYF
TRBV6-1	-	TRBJ2-5	few	TGTGCCAGCAGGGAGGGATGGACGCAAGAGACCCAGTACTTC	CASREGWTQETQYF
TRBV20-1	-	TRBJ2-5	many	TGCAGTGCTAGAGATGGACGGCTACAAGAGACCCAGTACTTC	CSARDGRLQETQYF
TRBV20-1	-	TRBJ2-5	-	TGCAGTGCTAGCCCAGGGGGGGGAGAGACCCAGTACTTC	CSASPGGGETQYF
TRBV5-1	TRBD1	TRBJ1-2	-	TGCGCCAGCAGCTTCAACCGGGACAGGCCTTATGGCTACACCTTC	CASSFNRDRPYGYTF
TRBV4-1	TRBD1	TRBJ2-7	-	TGCGCCAGCAGCCAGCAACAGGGGGCGTGGGAGCAGTACTTC	CASSQQQGAWEQYF
TRBV29-1	-	TRBJ1-1	many	TGCAGCGTTAGTGTGAAGGGGACCCAGGGTTACACTGAAGCTTTCTTT	CSVSVKGTQGYTEAFF
TRBV11-1	TRBD2	TRBJ2-3	few	TGTGCCAGCAGGTCAGGACTAGCGGGGATAAATGGGGCCACAGATACGCAGTATTTT	CASRSGLAGINGATDTQYF
TRBV3-1	-	TRBJ2-7	many	TGTGCCAGCAGCCAACTTTTCGAGCAGTACTTC	CASSQLFEQYF
TRBV20-1	TRBD1	TRBJ2-1	few	TGCAGTGCTAGAGAACAGGGGTGGAATGAGCAGTTCTTC	CSAREQGWNEQFF
TRBV4-3	-	TRBJ2-5	few	TGCGCCAGCAGCCCGGACTACCAAGGTTCAGTTCCCCAGTACTTC	CASSPDYQGSVPQYF
TRBV5-1	-	TRBJ2-5	-	TGCGCCAGCGCCCTTGATGGATTCGGGGAGACCCAGTACTTC	CASALDGFGETQYF
TRBV20-1	-	TRBJ2-1	many	TGCAGTGCTCCTTCCGAGGGGGAGCAGTTCTTC	CSAPSEGEQFF
TRBV29-1	TRBD1	TRBJ2-1	-	TGCAGCGTCCAGGGGGATATTTTATCCTACAATGAGCAGTTCTTC	CSVQGDILSYNEQFF
TRBV12-3/TRBV12-4	TRBD1	TRBJ1-5	-	TGTGCCAGCAGTGCGACAGGGGATTGCCAGCATTTT	CASSATGDCQHF
TRBV3-1	-	TRBJ2-7	few	TGTGCCAGCAGCCGACCAATAGTGGGGAGATTTTACGAGCAGTACTTC	CASSRPIVGRFYEQYF
TRBV6-2/TRBV6-3	-	TRBJ2-1	-	TGTGCCAGCAGCCAACGGACAGTTCGTGAGCAGTTCTTC	CASSQRTVREQFF